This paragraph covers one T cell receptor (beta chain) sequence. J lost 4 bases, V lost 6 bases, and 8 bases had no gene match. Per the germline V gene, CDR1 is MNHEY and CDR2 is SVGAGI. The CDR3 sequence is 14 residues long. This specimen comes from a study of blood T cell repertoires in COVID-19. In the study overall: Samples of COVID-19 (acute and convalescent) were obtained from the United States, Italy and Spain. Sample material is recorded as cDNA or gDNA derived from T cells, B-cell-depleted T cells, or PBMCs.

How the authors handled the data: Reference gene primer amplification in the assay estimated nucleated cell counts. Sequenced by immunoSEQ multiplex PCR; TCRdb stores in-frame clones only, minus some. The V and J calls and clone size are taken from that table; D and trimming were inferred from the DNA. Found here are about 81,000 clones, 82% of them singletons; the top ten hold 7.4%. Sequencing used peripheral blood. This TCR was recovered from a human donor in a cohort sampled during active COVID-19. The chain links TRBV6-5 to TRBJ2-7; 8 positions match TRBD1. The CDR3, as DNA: TGTGCCAGCAGGCGACAGGGGAATCTGTACGAGCAGTACTTC. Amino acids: CASRRQGNLYEQYF.